This TCR beta chain was observed in a study of CD8+ T cells in alopecia areata. The sequencing template was cDNA reverse transcribed from extracted RNA. Sequencing used immunoSEQ multiplex PCR; TCRdb keeps in-frame clones, though not all of them. This table has under 350,000 clones, roughly 64% appearing once. Treatment specified: oral pan-JAK inhibitor, 5-10 mg twice daily. From germline, CDR1 is LNHNV and CDR2 YYDKDF (reference sequence). Trimming pared 0 bases from V and 3 bases from J, leaving 8 bases between. The CDR3 sequence is 14 residues long. This TCR came from a human donor with alopecia areata. The starting material was CD4+ T cells sorted from blood, obtained at week 24, from a patient treated with tofacitinib. The chain carries TRBV15 and TRBJ1-2, with a possible D match to TRBD1 (6 bases). CDR3 nucleotides: TGTGCCACCAGCAGAGACAGGGGTGACTATGGCTACACCTTC. It encodes CATSRDRGDYGYTF. Variable domain in full (rest from reference TRBV15 and TRBJ1-2): DAMVIQNPRYQVTQFGKPVTLSCSQTLNHNVMYWYQQKSSQAPKLLFHYYDKDFNNEADTPDNFQSRRPNTSFCFLDIRSPGLGDTAMYLCATSRDRGDYGYTFGSGTRLTVV.